These T cell receptor beta chains were read from a single sample in a study of cytomegalovirus exposure and HLA in healthy donors. Sequencing used immunoSEQ multiplex PCR; TCRdb keeps in-frame clones, though not all of them. The profile shows 70,000 to 95,000 clones, over 70% of them singletons. The material sequenced was PBMCs. These receptor sequences come from a middle-aged man in good health and CMV-seronegative. CDR3s include the opening cysteine and the closing phenylalanine or tryptophan. The D gene is left open where the match is weak. The size field is filled for only some rows; it gives once, few, many or a size class.

j_call cdr3_length d_call clone_size v_call cdr3_aa cdr3_nt
TRBJ1-1 14 TRBD1 . TRBV4-1 CASSQGTGETEAFF TGCGCCAGCAGCCAGGGGACAGGGGAGACTGAAGCTTTCTTT
TRBJ2-5 15 . . TRBV4-2 CASSQDVARQETQYF TGTGCCAGCAGCCAAGATGTTGCCAGGCAAGAGACCCAGTACTTC
TRBJ2-7 14 TRBD1 . TRBV30 CAWLGQGNSYEQYF TGTGCCTGGCTTGGACAGGGGAACTCCTACGAGCAGTACTTC
TRBJ2-1 12 . . TRBV29-1 CSVERGRNEQFF TGCAGCGTTGAAAGGGGAAGAAATGAGCAGTTCTTC
TRBJ1-2 13 . . TRBV5-6 CASSFRAGYGYTF TGTGCCAGCAGTTTCAGGGCCGGCTATGGCTACACCTTC
TRBJ2-3 15 TRBD2 . TRBV7-2 CASRKTSGSFDTQYF TGTGCCAGCAGGAAAACTAGCGGGAGCTTCGATACGCAGTATTTT
TRBJ2-1 14 . . TRBV15 CATSTLEVYNEQFF TGTGCCACCAGTACACTAGAGGTCTACAATGAGCAGTTCTTC
TRBJ2-7 14 . . TRBV4-2 CASSLGGVRDEQYF TGTGCCAGCAGCCTTGGCGGGGTCCGGGACGAGCAGTACTTC
TRBJ2-1 14 TRBD1 once TRBV29-1 CSVNGQGGTGEQFF TGCAGCGTTAATGGACAGGGAGGCACAGGTGAGCAGTTCTTC
TRBJ2-5 15 TRBD2 . TRBV18 CASSPRTSGQETQYF TGTGCCAGCTCACCTAGGACTAGCGGCCAAGAGACCCAGTACTTC
TRBJ2-2 13 TRBD1 . TRBV2 CASRGQGGGELFF TGTGCCAGCAGGGGACAGGGGGGCGGGGAGCTGTTTTTT
TRBJ1-2 15 TRBD1 . TRBV19 CASSKFDRGDYGYTF TGTGCCAGTAGTAAGTTTGACAGGGGGGACTATGGCTACACCTTC
TRBJ2-4 14 TRBD1 . TRBV19 CASSNRGTKNIQYF TGTGCCAGTAGTAACAGGGGGACCAAAAACATTCAGTACTTC
TRBJ2-1 13 . once TRBV5-1 CASLSGWDNEQFF TGCGCCAGCTTGTCAGGTTGGGACAATGAGCAGTTCTTC
TRBJ1-5 13 . . TRBV7-2 CASTEQPNQPQHF TGTGCCAGCACCGAACAGCCCAATCAGCCCCAGCATTTT
TRBJ2-1 17 TRBD1 . TRBV7-9 CASSVSLWTGSDNEQFF TGTGCCAGCAGCGTTAGCCTCTGGACAGGATCGGACAATGAGCAGTTCTTC
TRBJ2-7 14 . . TRBV6-5 CASSYWRSSYEQYF TGTGCCAGCAGTTACTGGCGGAGCTCCTACGAGCAGTACTTC
TRBJ2-3 14 TRBD2 . TRBV11-2 CASSPTSGGDTQYF TGTGCCAGCAGTCCGACTAGCGGGGGAGATACGCAGTATTTT
TRBJ1-2 12 . . TRBV28 CASSSGGYGYTF TGTGCCAGCAGTTCGGGGGGTTATGGCTACACCTTC
TRBJ2-6 18 TRBD2 few TRBV11-2 CASSSVKGLASGANVLTF TGTGCCAGCAGCTCAGTAAAGGGACTAGCATCAGGGGCCAACGTCCTGACTTTC
TRBJ1-1 13 . few TRBV6-1 CASTYGGATEAFF TGTGCCAGCACCTACGGGGGGGCCACTGAAGCTTTCTTT
TRBJ2-5 15 TRBD2 . TRBV5-4 CASSPKAGVKETQYF TGTGCCAGCAGCCCGAAGGCGGGGGTTAAAGAGACCCAGTACTTC
TRBJ2-1 16 TRBD1 . TRBV18 CASSPLTGTGFDEQFF TGTGCCAGCTCACCACTCACCGGGACAGGGTTCGATGAGCAGTTCTTC
TRBJ2-7 13 . once TRBV5-1 CASSPSGAYEQYF TGCGCCAGCAGCCCGTCGGGAGCCTACGAGCAGTACTTC
TRBJ2-7 14 . . TRBV7-8 CASSATGSVYEQYF TGTGCCAGCAGCGCAACAGGGTCCGTCTACGAGCAGTACTTC
TRBJ1-5 13 . . TRBV4-1 CASSQDRSGPQHF TGCGCCAGCAGCCAAGACCGGTCCGGGCCCCAGCATTTT
TRBJ2-5 15 . . TRBV7-3 CASSLAAGYQETQYF TGTGCCAGCAGCTTAGCCGCAGGGTACCAAGAGACCCAGTACTTC
TRBJ1-5 14 . . TRBV7-2 CASSRLQGDQPQHF TGTGCCAGCAGCCGATTACAGGGAGATCAGCCCCAGCATTTT
TRBJ1-1 11 . . TRBV20-1 CSAARGTEAFF TGCAGTGCTGCCCGGGGCACTGAAGCTTTCTTT
TRBJ2-1 16 TRBD2 once TRBV7-9 CSSSLVRVAGVREQFF TGTTCCAGCAGCTTAGTCCGGGTAGCGGGAGTGCGGGAGCAGTTCTTC
TRBJ1-1 15 . . TRBV7-8 CASSLVAGMNTEAFF TGTGCCAGCAGCTTAGTGGCAGGAATGAACACTGAAGCTTTCTTT
TRBJ2-1 15 . . TRBV10-1 CASSKDTSSYNEQFF TGCGCCAGCAGCAAGGACACCAGCTCCTACAATGAGCAGTTCTTC
TRBJ2-2 18 TRBD1 few TRBV6-1 CASSEARSHRGNTGELFF TGTGCCAGCAGTGAAGCGCGGAGTCACAGGGGTAACACCGGGGAGCTGTTTTTT
TRBJ2-1 15 TRBD2 . TRBV5-6 CASSTVAGGPYEQFF TGTGCCAGCAGCACCGTGGCGGGAGGGCCTTATGAGCAGTTCTTC
TRBJ2-7 15 TRBD1 . TRBV10-1 CASSESGTGKYEQYF TGCGCCAGCAGTGAGTCTGGGACAGGGAAGTACGAGCAGTACTTC
TRBJ2-1 14 . . TRBV18 CASSPPTERNEQFF TGTGCCAGCTCACCACCGACAGAACGGAATGAGCAGTTCTTC
TRBJ2-1 16 TRBD2 . TRBV7-2 CASSRHGTSGYNEQFF TGTGCCAGCAGCCGTCATGGGACTAGCGGTTACAATGAGCAGTTCTTC
TRBJ2-7 16 TRBD1 . TRBV6-6 CASSFTGTVSSYEQYF TGTGCCAGCAGTTTTACCGGGACAGTGAGCTCCTACGAGCAGTACTTC
TRBJ2-7 11 . . TRBV28 CASSAQGEQYF TGTGCCAGCAGTGCCCAGGGGGAGCAGTACTTC
TRBJ2-2 14 . . TRBV28 CASSLQGWTGELFF TGTGCCAGCAGTTTACAGGGGTGGACCGGGGAGCTGTTTTTT
TRBJ2-3 11 . once TRBV29-1 CSSKRTDTQYF TGCAGCTCAAAGCGGACAGATACGCAGTATTTT
TRBJ2-1 14 . . TRBV7-9 CASSLDWAGAEQFF TGTGCCAGCAGCTTAGATTGGGCAGGGGCTGAGCAGTTCTTC
TRBJ2-7 16 TRBD1 . TRBV6-5 CASSYSMGQGTGEQYF TGTGCCAGCAGTTACTCGATGGGACAGGGGACTGGCGAGCAGTACTTC
TRBJ1-5 15 . . TRBV19 CASKEKTSSNQPQHF TGTGCCAGTAAGGAGAAAACTTCTAGCAATCAGCCCCAGCATTTT
TRBJ1-3 15 TRBD1 . TRBV28 CASSSGTGIRNTIYF TGTGCCAGCAGTTCCGGGACAGGGATTAGAAACACCATATATTTT
TRBJ1-1 13 . . TRBV29-1 CSVFPKRNTEAFF TGCAGCGTTTTCCCCAAGCGGAACACTGAAGCTTTCTTT
TRBJ2-7 15 . . TRBV23-1 CASSQSYRRTYEQYF TGCGCCAGCAGTCAATCGTACAGAAGGACCTACGAGCAGTACTTC
TRBJ2-6 18 . . TRBV9 CASSVAAGALSGANGLTF TGTGCCAGCAGCGTAGCCGCAGGGGCCCTCTCTGGGGCCAACGGCCTGACTTTC
TRBJ2-7 15 TRBD1 . TRBV6-6 CASSTSGTGGYEQYF TGTGCCAGCAGCACGTCCGGGACAGGGGGCTACGAGCAGTACTTC
TRBJ2-6 15 TRBD1 once TRBV7-3 CASRPGGSGANVLTF TGTGCCAGCAGGCCAGGGGGCTCTGGGGCCAACGTCCTGACTTTC
TRBJ2-1 15 TRBD2 . TRBV7-8 CASSSGGSRYNEQFF TGTGCCAGCAGCTCAGGCGGGAGTCGCTACAATGAGCAGTTCTTC
TRBJ2-6 15 . . TRBV6-5 CASSYPRAGANVLTF TGTGCCAGCAGTTACCCGAGGGCTGGGGCCAACGTCCTGACTTTC
TRBJ2-1 15 TRBD2 few TRBV5-6 CASSSLAGGSNEQFF TGTGCCAGCAGCTCCTTGGCGGGAGGGAGTAATGAGCAGTTCTTC
TRBJ2-5 14 TRBD2 few TRBV19 CASSMGGTSKTQYF TGTGCCAGTAGTATGGGGGGGACTAGCAAGACCCAGTACTTC
TRBJ2-3 15 TRBD2 . TRBV19 CASSSSGSGTDTQYF TGTGCCAGTAGTAGTAGCGGGAGCGGCACAGATACGCAGTATTTT
TRBJ1-2 16 TRBD1 . TRBV11-2 CASSLVPGQQAGGYTF TGTGCCAGCAGCTTAGTACCGGGACAGCAAGCAGGAGGCTACACCTTC
TRBJ1-2 16 TRBD1 few TRBV5-5 CASSLQRGQGGYGYTF TGTGCCAGCAGCTTGCAACGTGGACAGGGTGGCTATGGCTACACCTTC
TRBJ2-7 15 TRBD2 . TRBV7-8 CASSLDSGGTYEQYF TGTGCCAGCAGCTTAGATAGCGGGGGGACCTACGAGCAGTACTTC
TRBJ1-1 14 . . TRBV7-6 CASSLELTNSEAFF TGTGCCAGCAGCTTAGAGCTGACTAACTCTGAAGCTTTCTTT